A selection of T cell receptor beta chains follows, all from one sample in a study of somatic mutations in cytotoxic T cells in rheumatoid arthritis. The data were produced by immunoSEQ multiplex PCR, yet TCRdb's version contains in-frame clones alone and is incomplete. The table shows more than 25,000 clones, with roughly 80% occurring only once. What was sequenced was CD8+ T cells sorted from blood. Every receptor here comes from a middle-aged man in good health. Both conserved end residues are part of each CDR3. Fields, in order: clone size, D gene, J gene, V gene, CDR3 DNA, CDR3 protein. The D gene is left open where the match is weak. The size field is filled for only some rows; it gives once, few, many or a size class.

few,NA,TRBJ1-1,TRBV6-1,TGTGCCAGCAGTGAACTTGGAGGGGGCACTGAAGCTTTCTTT,CASSELGGGTEAFF
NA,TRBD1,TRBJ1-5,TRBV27,TGTGCCAGCAGCCCCAGGGGGTACAATCAGCCCCAGCATTTT,CASSPRGYNQPQHF
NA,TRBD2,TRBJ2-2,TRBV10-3,TGTGCCATCAGTGGAAGACTAGCGGGAGGTAACACCGGGGAGCTGTTTTTT,CAISGRLAGGNTGELFF
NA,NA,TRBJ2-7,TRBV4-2,TGTGCCAGCAGCCAAGAGGGGGAGCAGTACTTC,CASSQEGEQYF
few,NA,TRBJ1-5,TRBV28,TGTGCCAGCAGCCATTACGGGTTGGGTTACCATCAGCCCCAGCATTTT,CASSHYGLGYHQPQHF
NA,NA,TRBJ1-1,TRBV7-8,TGTGCCAGCAGCTTAGCGGCCTCTTACACTGAAGCTTTCTTT,CASSLAASYTEAFF
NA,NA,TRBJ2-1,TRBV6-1,TGTGCCAGCAGTGAAAGGGCTAGTATCGATGAGCAGTTCTTC,CASSERASIDEQFF
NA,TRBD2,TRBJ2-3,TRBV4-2,TGTGCCAGCAGCCACCAACTAGCGGGGAGCACAGATACGCAGTATTTT,CASSHQLAGSTDTQYF
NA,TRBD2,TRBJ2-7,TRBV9,TGTGCCAGCAGCGTAGACCCGGGAGGGAACTACGAGCAGTACTTC,CASSVDPGGNYEQYF
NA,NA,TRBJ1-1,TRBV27,TGTGCCTCAGGGCCGGCCTCGAACACTGAAGCTTTCTTT,CASGPASNTEAFF
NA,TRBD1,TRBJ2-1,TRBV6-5,TGTGCCAGCAGTTACGCAGGGGGCGGGAATGAGCAGTTCTTC,CASSYAGGGNEQFF
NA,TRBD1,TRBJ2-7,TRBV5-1,TGCGCCAGCAGCTTAGGGACAGGTCCCTACGAGCAGTACTTC,CASSLGTGPYEQYF
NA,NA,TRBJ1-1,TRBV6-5,TGTGCCAGCAGATCCCAGGGTGGCACTGAAGCTTTCTTT,CASRSQGGTEAFF
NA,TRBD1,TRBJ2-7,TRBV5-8,TGTGCCAGCAGCGTCGGGACAGGGGCTTCCTACGAGCAGTACTTC,CASSVGTGASYEQYF
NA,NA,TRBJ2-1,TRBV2,TGTGCCAGCAGTGAAGGCCAGGGTGAAGGCGATGAGCAGTTCTTC,CASSEGQGEGDEQFF
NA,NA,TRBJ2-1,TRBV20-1,TGCAGTGCTAGAGGCAATAATGAGCAGTTCTTC,CSARGNNEQFF
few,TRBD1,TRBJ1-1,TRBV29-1,TGCAGCGGACAGGGGGAAGACACTGAAGCTTTCTTT,CSGQGEDTEAFF
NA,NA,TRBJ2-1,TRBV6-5,TGTGCCAGCAGGATTCAACAGGGGGGGCACAATGAGCAGTTCTTC,CASRIQQGGHNEQFF
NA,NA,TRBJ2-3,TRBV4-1,TGCGCCAGCAGCCAACTTACAGGACCTAGCACAGATACGCAGTATTTT,CASSQLTGPSTDTQYF
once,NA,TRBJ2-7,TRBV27,TGTGCCAGCAGTTTCTCTTTCGGACCCGCCCACTACGAGCAGTACTTC,CASSFSFGPAHYEQYF
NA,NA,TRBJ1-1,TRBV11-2,TGTGCCAGCAGCTTACGCCCCGCGAACACTGAAGCTTTCTTT,CASSLRPANTEAFF
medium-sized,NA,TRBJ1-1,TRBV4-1,TGCGCCAGCAGCCAAGTGCCAGGACGAATGAACACTGAAGCTTTCTTT,CASSQVPGRMNTEAFF
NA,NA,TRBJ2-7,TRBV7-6,TGTGCCAGCAGCTTACGCGCCCAAGGCTACGAGCAGTACTTC,CASSLRAQGYEQYF
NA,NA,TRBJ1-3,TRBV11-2,TGTGCCAGCAGCTTAGTCCCGACAGGATTCTCTGGAAACACCATATATTTT,CASSLVPTGFSGNTIYF
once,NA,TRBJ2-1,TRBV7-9,TGTGCCAGCAGCTTAGGGGTTAGCGGTAAATCCTACAATGAGCAGTTCTTC,CASSLGVSGKSYNEQFF
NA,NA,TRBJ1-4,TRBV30,TGTGCCTGGAGTGCCCGGGACTTTAATGAAAAACTGTTTTTT,CAWSARDFNEKLFF
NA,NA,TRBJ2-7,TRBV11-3,TGTGCCAGCAGCTTTAATTCACAGGCCTACGAGCAGTACTTC,CASSFNSQAYEQYF
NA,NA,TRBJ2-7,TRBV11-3,TGTGCCAGCTCCGTCGGGCTAGCGTACGAGCAGTACTTC,CASSVGLAYEQYF
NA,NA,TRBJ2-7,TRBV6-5,TGTGCCAGCAGTCCGATGCCGGGGCCCTACGAGCAGTACTTC,CASSPMPGPYEQYF